This T cell receptor (beta chain) was recovered during a study of CD8+CD57+ T cells in acquired aplastic anemia. As for the study in general: Sorted CD4+ and CD8+ cells gave an average of approximately 3.4 ug of DNA.

In this sample, this clonotype turned up a few times. Its target is not known. CDR1 is MGHDK and CDR2 is SYGVNS in the germline V gene. V lost 3 bases, J lost 5 bases, and 19 bases lay in between. The CDR3 spans 16 residues. TCR beta VDJ and CDR3 profiles were obtained from a genomic DNA template. TCRdb processed the reads anew with MiXCR; each CDR3 protein has one entry. The sample consists of 200,000 or so distinct CDR3 sequences, over 60% of them appearing once. Points from the study as a whole: Between patients and controls, approximately 29 CD8+ CDR3 sequences were found in common.

The clonotype originates from a human donor with severe aplastic anemia or a healthy control (not recorded which). The sample taken for sequencing was sorted CD4+, CD8+, or CD8+CD57+ T cells (not recorded which) from PBMCs. The rearrangement uses TRBV25-1 and TRBJ1-2, with D unresolved. The CDR3 DNA is TGTGCCAGCAGTGATACGACCCTCGGACGCGGGTATGGCTACACCTTC. This codes for CASSDTTLGRGYGYTF.